What follows are 17 T cell receptor beta chains derived from one specimen sequenced in a study of T cell repertoires in cytomegalovirus infection. TCRdb reanalysed the reads using MiXCR and keeps one entry per CDR3 protein. The table shows hundreds of thousands of distinct CDR3 sequences, with roughly 33% occurring only once. The antigens these receptors bind are not known. Sequenced here: cultured CD8+ T cells from PBMCs, sampled from culture after CMV antigen stimulation. Receptors originate from a human donor in good health (CMV status not recorded). Some clones in this sample may be carry-over from other donors' samples.

The chain combines TRBV27 with TRBJ2-3; 8 bases fit TRBD2. Germline V CDR1 and CDR2: MNHEY, SMNVEV (reference sequence). V shed 2 bases and J 1 base; nucleotides not matched to a gene: 5. The CDR3 spans 16 residues. The CDR3 sequence is CASSLLRAGGTDTQYF. CDR3 nucleotides: TGTGCCAGCAGTTTACTCCGAGCGGGGGGCACAGATACGCAGTATTTT.

The J gene is TRBJ2-2, the V gene TRBV7-6; D tentatively fits TRBD1 or TRBD2 (5 bases each). Per the germline V gene, CDR1 is SGHVS and CDR2 is FNYEAQ. This CDR3 has 14 residues. V was clipped by 4 bases and J by 7 bases, with 13 bases between them. DNA of the CDR3: TGTGCCAGCAGCTCCCGGGGCCTGAACGGGGAGCTGTTTTTT. Translating gives CASSSRGLNGELFF.

The chain is built from TRBV6-1 and TRBJ1-5; D may be TRBD1 (6 bases). Trimming removed 6 bases at V and 5 bases at J, with 14 bases between. The CDR3 is 14 residues long. Germline V CDR1 and CDR2: MNHNS, SASEGT. CDR3 residues: CASRYEGEYQPQHF. Written as DNA, the CDR3 is TGTGCCAGCAGGTATGAGGGGGAGTATCAGCCCCAGCATTTT.

This clonotype has just a few counts. The V and J genes are TRBV7-9 and TRBJ2-7; 9 bases match TRBD2. V was clipped by 5 bases and J by 0 bases; unmatched bases: 8. Germline-derived CDR1 and CDR2 are SEHNR and FQNEAQ (reference sequence). The CDR3 spans 16 residues. Here the CDR3 DNA reads TGTGCCAGCAGCCCTAAAAGCGGGGGGCGCTCCTACGAGCAGTACTTC. Translating it yields CASSPKSGGRSYEQYF.

The rearrangement uses TRBV12-3 or TRBV12-4 and TRBJ2-1; D is ambiguous. V was clipped by 9 bases and J by 1 base, with 13 bases between them. The length of the CDR3 is 14 residues. The CDR3 protein is CASSPRVSYNEQFF. For the CDR3, the DNA is TGTGCCAGTTCCCCTAGGGTTTCCTACAATGAGCAGTTCTTC.

The gene calls are TRBV6-6 and TRBJ2-1, with D possibly being TRBD2 (5 bases). The CDR3 is 13 amino acids. Germline values: CDR1 MNHNY, CDR2 SVGAGI (reference sequence). The germline V and J ends were trimmed by 1 base and 7 bases, with 8 bases remaining between them. The CDR3 DNA reads as TGTGCCAGCAGTTACTTCGGGGAAAATGAGCAGTTCTTC. Translation: CASSYFGENEQFF.

In this sample, this clonotype turned up a few times. Compared with germline, one end of the junction differs, possibly owing to a read error. CDR3 nucleotide sequence: TGTGCCAGCAGCCTGAAGGTTAGGACAGATACACAGTATTTT. It specifies CASSLKVRTDTQYF. The rearrangement uses TRBV12-3 or TRBV12-4 and TRBJ2-3; D may be TRBD1 (6 bases). The CDR3 is 14 amino acids.

This clonotype was observed at least ten times. The chain links TRBV7-3 to TRBJ2-1; 12 bases are shared with TRBD2. Losses at the gene ends were 4 bases for V and 2 bases for J; bases not matched to a gene: 0. This CDR3 is built from 15 residues. Germline CDR1 reads SGHTA; CDR2 reads FQGTGA. CDR3 DNA: TGTGCCAGCAGCTCTAGCGGGGGGGCCTACAATGAGCAGTTCTTC. Translated: CASSSSGGAYNEQFF.

The V and J genes are TRBV27 and TRBJ2-1; D is perhaps TRBD2 (6 bases). V lost 2 bases and J 0 bases, leaving 20 bases between the germline ends. Germline CDR1 reads MNHEY; CDR2 reads SMNVEV (reference sequence). CDR3 length: 19 amino acids. The CDR3: CASSLGGRGTMSSYNEQFF. CDR3 DNA: TGTGCCAGCAGTTTAGGCGGGCGGGGCACCATGAGCTCCTACAATGAGCAGTTCTTC.

V is TRBV19 and J is TRBJ2-3; 9 bases are shared with TRBD1. V gave up 4 bases and J gave up 5 bases; unmatched junction bases: 4. The CDR3 sequence is 14 residues long. CDR1 and CDR2 (germline): LNHDA, SQIVND (reference sequence). CDR3 in amino acids: CASSTGQGLDTQYF. The CDR3 nucleotides are TGTGCCAGTAGTACGGGACAGGGTTTAGATACGCAGTATTTT.

Remarks on this clonotype: Since a much larger clone is just one base distant, this may be a read error. CDR3 residues: CASSPWGDASTDTQYF. Here the CDR3 DNA reads TGTGCCAGCAGCCCTTGGGGGGACGCTAGCACAGATACGCAGTATTTT. The rearrangement uses TRBV7-8 and TRBJ2-3; TRBD2 is a possible D gene (6 bases). The CDR3 is made up of 16 amino acids. V lost 5 bases, J lost 0 bases, and 15 bases lay in between. The germline V gene has CDR1 SGHVS and CDR2 FQNEAQ.

This clonotype was detected many times. The chain uses TRBV7-8 and TRBJ2-5; TRBD1 or TRBD2 may be the D gene (5 bases each). V shed 7 bases and J shed 0 bases, with 15 bases lying between them. The CDR3 is 15 residues long. CDR1 and CDR2 from the germline V gene are SGHVS and FQNEAQ. The CDR3 DNA reads TGTGCCAGCATCCCCCAATGGGGGTACCAAGAGACCCAGTACTTC. Protein product: CASIPQWGYQETQYF.

This chain links TRBV7-2 with TRBJ2-1, with TRBD1 identical over 7 bases. This CDR3 is built from 13 residues. Germline V CDR1 and CDR2: SGHTA, FQGNSA. The trim removed 8 bases at V and 5 bases at J, leaving 6 bases unmatched. This CDR3 is CASGWGQNNEQFF. CDR3 DNA: TGTGCCAGCGGGTGGGGACAGAACAATGAGCAGTTCTTC.

The gene calls are TRBV29-1 and TRBJ1-1, with 10 bases aligning to TRBD1. This CDR3 comprises 13 residues. Germline loops: CDR1 SQVTM, CDR2 ANQGSEA. Trimming cost V 6 bases and J 4 bases; bases outside gene matches: 5. CDR3 DNA sequence: TGCAGCGTGGACAGGGGGGAAGGCACTGAAGCTTTCTTT. Translating gives CSVDRGEGTEAFF.

J is TRBJ1-4 and V is TRBV9; D gene ambiguous. CDR1 and CDR2 (germline): SGDLS, YYNGEE. Between the trimmed V and J ends, which lost 3 bases and 7 bases, there was a span of 16 bases. The CDR3 covers 15 residues. The CDR3 DNA reads TGTGCCAGCAGCGCACAACCGGGAACCACTGAAAAACTGTTTTTT. It yields the protein CASSAQPGTTEKLFF.

The CDR3 protein is CASSLGLATFTDTQYF. The CDR3, as DNA: TGTGCCAGCAGCTTGGGACTAGCGACTTTTACAGATACGCAGTATTTT. The V and J genes are TRBV5-4 and TRBJ2-3, with 8 bases matching TRBD2. In germline, CDR1 is SGHNT, CDR2 YYREEE (reference sequence). CDR3 length: 16 amino acids. Trimming at V came to 0 bases and at J to 3 bases, leaving 6 bases not matched to a gene. Looking up the rest from reference TRBV5-4 and TRBJ2-3 gives the full variable domain: ETGVTQSPTHLIKTRGQQVTLRCSSQSGHNTVSWYQQALGQGPQFIFQYYREEENGRGNFPPRFSGLQFPNYSSELNVNALELDDSALYLCASSLGLATFTDTQYFGPGTRLTVL.

The chain has TRBV11-1 and TRBJ2-1; 11 nucleotides align to TRBD2. Germline loops: CDR1 SGHAT, CDR2 FQDESV (reference sequence). V shed 4 bases, J shed 0 bases, and the junction held 5 bases outside the gene matches. This CDR3 is 17 amino acids long. For the CDR3, the DNA is TGTGCCAGCAGCTATAGCGGGGGGGCGAGCTCCTACAATGAGCAGTTCTTC. This gives the protein CASSYSGGASSYNEQFF. The full variable domain, completed using reference TRBV11-1 and TRBJ2-1, is EAEVAQSPRYKITEKSQAVAFWCDPISGHATLYWYRQILGQGPELLVQFQDESVVDDSQLPKDRFSAERLKGVDSTLKIQPAELGDSAMYLCASSYSGGASSYNEQFFGPGTRLTVL.